This T cell receptor (beta chain) was sequenced during a study of blood T cell repertoires in COVID-19 (TCRdb year 2020). A note on the overall study: Collaborator samples came from the United States, Italy and Spain and covered acute and convalescent phases of COVID-19. The samples were drawn from two sources: the first 160 participants of the ongoing ImmuneRACE study, and fewer than 1,500 subjects contributed by 6 global collaborators. The dataset comprised deeply sampled blood TCRbeta repertoires from subjects exposed to, actively infected with, or recovered from COVID-19. The repertoires were released in a freely available public database intended as a resource for research on the immune response to SARS-CoV-2. HLA class I and class II types, where available, came from metadata supplied by the sample provider rather than from assay-based typing. The prospective study material was composed of cDNA or gDNA derived from T cells, B-cell-depleted T cells, or PBMCs. Sample metadata almost always included a de-identified subject ID, COVID-19 status, age in years and sex.

The immunoSEQ Assay, a bias-controlled multiplex PCR, was used to amplify TCRbeta CDR3 regions from genomic DNA. The paper's processing steps were these. The number of nucleated cells in each sample was estimated by amplification of reference gene primers within the assay. To quantify the absolute abundance of each unique TCRbeta CDR3 rearrangement, sequence reads were collapsed and filtered. For each sample, productive Simpson clonality was calculated by taking the square root of Simpson's diversity index across productive rearrangements. In TCRdb, the immuneACCESS table is reduced to in-frame sequences with V and J assigned. These tables do not hold every clone; where another copy was compared, an unresolved V gene accounts for under half, and the others remain unexplained. Clone size and V and J calls were adopted from that table, with D and trimming inferred from the DNA. A total of approximately 80,000 clones appear in this sample, 88% of them only once. The ten biggest clones cover roughly 9.1% of the sample.

Measured from the cysteine to the phenylalanine, the CDR3 is 15 residues long. This entry keeps only the CDR3 DNA: 45 bases, framed from base 1. CDR1 SGHAT and CDR2 FQNNGV were looked up in the germline V gene. At the junction V is shortened by 3 bases and J by 7 bases; bases outside the gene matches: 12. The sample holds one count of this clone. Its antigen is unknown. The sample holds no much larger clone one base away, and base qualities are not on file. Each collaborating institution followed its own protocols to collect whole blood in K2EDTA tubes. For TCRbeta analysis, collaborator samples were shipped as frozen whole blood, as isolated PBMCs, or as DNA extracted from either sample type. The investigation overall reported the following: Clinical and demographic metadata were provided uncurated, with the amount varying by source and participant.

Sequencing was carried out using peripheral blood. The chain is assembled from TRBV11-2 and TRBJ2-7, with 7 bases aligning to TRBD2. This TCR derives from a human donor in a cohort sampled during active COVID-19. The DNA sequence is TGTGCCAGCAGCTTCCCCGGGGGGACGGGGGATGAGCAGTACTTC. This encodes CASSFPGGTGDEQYF.